Listed below are T cell receptor beta chains from one sample, sequenced in a study of CXCR3-negative and CXCR3-positive naive CD8 T cells. TCRdb re-called the 5' RACE reads and shows each CDR3 protein once, DNA omitted. The sample totals tens of thousands of distinct CDR3 sequences. The sequenced material came from naive CXCR3+ CD8+ T cells from blood. These TCRs come from a human donor in good health. Some clones in this sample may be carry-over from other donors' samples. Each CDR3 is given with its conserved first and last residue.

v_call	j_call	cdr3_aa
TRBV28	TRBJ2-7	CASTWEGEAYEQYF
TRBV7-9	TRBJ1-1	CASSLTGTTEAFF
TRBV7-6	TRBJ2-5	CASRNGQAQTQYF
TRBV29-1	TRBJ2-1	CSVGDRGTYNEQFF
TRBV12-3/TRBV12-4	TRBJ2-5	CASRTRSETQYF
TRBV7-9	TRBJ2-5	CASSLGSGRAETQYF
TRBV4-1	TRBJ2-3	CASSPPGRKELTDTQYF
TRBV28	TRBJ2-7	CASSFARGYEQYF
TRBV10-3	TRBJ2-1	CAIKGLAGMDEQFF
TRBV4-3	TRBJ2-7	CASSQVRQGEEQYF
TRBV15	TRBJ2-7	CATSRDLDGTDFYEQYF
TRBV15	TRBJ2-5	CATSRADLVGETQYF
TRBV7-2	TRBJ2-7	CASSLLTSSYEQYF
TRBV7-2	TRBJ2-1	CASSLLAGDNEQFF
TRBV28	TRBJ2-3	CASAIGTGAHTDTQYF
TRBV7-6	TRBJ2-7	CASSPRGGKMYNEQYF
TRBV29-1	TRBJ1-1	CSAGQGTATEAFF
TRBV12-3/TRBV12-4	TRBJ2-7	CASTQTSPNPYEQYF
TRBV7-9	TRBJ1-1	CASSPRGGGQLTEAFF
TRBV14	TRBJ2-3	CASSQDASTDTQYF
TRBV14	TRBJ1-1	CASSQADRGLGEAFF
TRBV5-1	TRBJ2-3	CASSLEPGLASDTQYF
TRBV12-3/TRBV12-4	TRBJ2-2	CASRSGTSGASGELFF
TRBV7-8	TRBJ2-7	CASSLGSASDNEQYF
TRBV12-5	TRBJ2-7	CASGLARGQGAKHEQYF
TRBV12-3/TRBV12-4	TRBJ1-1	CASSHGTGNTEAFF
TRBV27	TRBJ2-7	CASTQGTNSYEQYF
TRBV29-1	TRBJ1-1	CSGEAGAAEAFF
TRBV28	TRBJ2-3	CASSLAGTSTDAQYF
TRBV10-3	TRBJ2-1	CAIRTGGLYNEQFF
TRBV28	TRBJ2-3	CASAHLQSGTDTQYF
TRBV27	TRBJ2-3	CASSFKDPRWDTQYF
TRBV20-1	TRBJ2-1	CSARGLTGPGSYNERFF
TRBV27	TRBJ2-7	CASSFQSSYEQYF
TRBV4-2	TRBJ1-2	CASSQVRGSDGYTF
TRBV30	TRBJ1-2	CAWMSFQSGIYGYTF
TRBV3-1	TRBJ2-3	CASSSKLSHAQYF
TRBV28	TRBJ2-7	CASSSGWRQGDPINSYEQYF
TRBV30	TRBJ2-7	CAFLAEVSEQYF
TRBV4-3	TRBJ2-1	CASSQLEGAFDEQFF
TRBV28	TRBJ2-1	CASSLDSYNEQFF
TRBV20-1	TRBJ2-7	CSVLAGGEGLEQYF
TRBV2	TRBJ2-1	CASSKLAGDPNEQFF
TRBV5-1	TRBJ2-3	CASSSGTNTDTQYF
TRBV28	TRBJ1-2	CASSFQGALGYTF
TRBV14	TRBJ2-7	CASSRPRGGGDYEQYF
TRBV11-3	TRBJ2-1	CASSDLADNEQFF
TRBV11-2	TRBJ2-2	CASSASGTALYTGELFF
TRBV20-1	TRBJ2-1	CSARDHEGLSSYNEQFF
TRBV7-9	TRBJ2-5	CASSLPPRGRWTETQYF
TRBV6-5	TRBJ2-5	CASSYPGETQYF
TRBV28	TRBJ2-1	CASSAATGWGSYNEQFF
TRBV12-3/TRBV12-4	TRBJ1-5	CASGGAFGDSNQPQHF
TRBV12-3/TRBV12-4	TRBJ2-1	CASSRGPGGYNEQFF
TRBV7-9	TRBJ2-1	CASSLPKVRYFEQFF
TRBV7-2	TRBJ2-3	CASSHRDGGSTDTQYF
TRBV10-1	TRBJ1-1	CASSGRLNTEAFF
TRBV20-1	TRBJ2-1	CSARSRVFEAGGDYEQFF
TRBV20-1	TRBJ2-7	CSASPPGVDHEQYF
TRBV6-1	TRBJ2-1	CASEGTYYNEQFF